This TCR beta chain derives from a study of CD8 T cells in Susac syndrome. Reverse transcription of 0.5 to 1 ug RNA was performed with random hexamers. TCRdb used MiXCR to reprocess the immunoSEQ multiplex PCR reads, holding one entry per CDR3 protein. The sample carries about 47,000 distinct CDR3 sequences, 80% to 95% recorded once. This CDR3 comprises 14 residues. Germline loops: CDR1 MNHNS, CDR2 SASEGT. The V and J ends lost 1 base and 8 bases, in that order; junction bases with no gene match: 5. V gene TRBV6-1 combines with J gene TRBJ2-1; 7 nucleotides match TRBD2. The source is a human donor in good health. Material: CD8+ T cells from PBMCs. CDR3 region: CASSEDPGRDEQFF. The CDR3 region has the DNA TGTGCCAGCAGTGAAGACCCAGGGAGGGATGAGCAGTTCTTC.